The 5 T cell receptor beta chains below come from one sample, sequenced in a study of cytomegalovirus exposure and HLA in healthy donors. Vbeta (60) and Jbeta (13) primers were used in the PCR. Here immunoSEQ multiplex PCR was the method, and the copy in TCRdb shows in-frame clones only, minus some. The sample lists some 60,000 clones, approximately 83% occurring once. Sequencing was done on a sample of PBMCs. These receptor sequences come from a man aged 35-49 years in good health and CMV-seronegative.

J is TRBJ2-2 and V is TRBV27, with a tentative D call TRBD1 (6 bases). Between the trimmed V and J ends, which lost 6 bases and 7 bases, there was a span of 27 bases. CDR3 length: 18 residues. Germline V gives CDR1 MNHEY, CDR2 SMNVEV (reference sequence). CDR3 DNA: TGTGCCAGCAGACGAACCATGACCCCATGGGGGCAGGGCGGGGAGCTGTTTTTT. Amino acid sequence: CASRRTMTPWGQGGELFF.

This CDR3 reads CASSLRAGQSNSPLHF. The CDR3 DNA follows: TGCGCCAGCAGCTTGAGGGCGGGACAGTCCAATTCACCCCTCCACTTT. V and J are TRBV5-1 and TRBJ1-6; TRBD1 aligns across 7 bases. The length of the CDR3 is 16 residues. CDR1 and CDR2 (germline): SGHRS, YFSETQ. V lost 1 base, J lost 7 bases, and 8 bases stayed unmatched.

This clone was observed a few times. The V gene is TRBV5-4, the J gene TRBJ1-6; D is perhaps TRBD1 (6 bases). This CDR3 is built from 16 residues. V lost 0 bases, J lost 0 bases, and 7 bases lay in between. Germline V gene sequence: CDR1 SGHNT, CDR2 YYREEE (reference sequence). CDR3 in DNA: TGTGCCAGCAGCTTGGGACAGGCCTCCTATAATTCACCCCTCCACTTT. It codes for CASSLGQASYNSPLHF. Looking up the rest from reference TRBV5-4 and TRBJ1-6 gives the full variable domain: ETGVTQSPTHLIKTRGQQVTLRCSSQSGHNTVSWYQQALGQGPQFIFQYYREEENGRGNFPPRFSGLQFPNYSSELNVNALELDDSALYLCASSLGQASYNSPLHFGNGTRLTVT.

The DNA of the CDR3 is TGTGCCAGCAGTTATGAGAGCTCCTACAATGAGCAGTTCTTC. Amino acids: CASSYESSYNEQFF. The V call is TRBV6-5, the J call TRBJ2-1; D is unclear. CDR3 length: 14 residues. Trimming removed 3 bases at V and 0 bases at J, with 6 bases between. Germline V CDR1 and CDR2: MNHEY, SVGAGI.

The chain recombines TRBV4-1 with TRBJ2-1, with TRBD1 matching 8 bases. The V segment lost 1 base and the J segment 2 bases; nucleotides outside the gene matches: 7. The CDR3 sequence is 17 residues long. CDR1 MGHRA and CDR2 YSYEKL come from the germline V gene. As DNA, the CDR3 is TGCGCCAGCAGCCAAGCTGGACAGGGACCCCCCTACAATGAGCAGTTCTTC. Its translation: CASSQAGQGPPYNEQFF.